This T cell receptor beta chain was identified during a study of blood T cells in healthy people across ages. A remark on this clonotype: What it recognizes is unknown.

Study-level points and caveats: Lack of knowledge of donor CMV status possibly confounded expanded clonotype changes. A strong correlation was found between TCR beta diversity and the percentage of naive T cells. The fall in TCR beta diversity per million T cells was roughly linear with age.

For the second PCR, which ran for about 7 to 11 cycles, a sample-barcoded 5' primer and a J-beta primer mix were used. MiXCR was run by TCRdb on the 5' RACE reads, yielding one entry per CDR3 protein. Found here are about 1.1 million distinct CDR3 sequences, around two fifths of them singletons; the top ten hold 10% to 15%. Germline V gives CDR1 ENHRY, CDR2 SYGVKD. The CDR3 is made up of 17 amino acids. V was trimmed by 10 bases and J by 6 bases, leaving 30 bases between them. This chain connects TRBV10-3 to TRBJ1-2; TRBD1 is a possible D gene (6 bases). The receptor comes from a man between 18 and 35 years old in good health. Sequences were obtained from blood. This chain's CDR3 is CATADRQGRSRENGYTF. As DNA, the CDR3 is TGTGCCACAGCAGATAGGCAGGGGAGAAGTCGGGAAAATGGCTACACCTTC.